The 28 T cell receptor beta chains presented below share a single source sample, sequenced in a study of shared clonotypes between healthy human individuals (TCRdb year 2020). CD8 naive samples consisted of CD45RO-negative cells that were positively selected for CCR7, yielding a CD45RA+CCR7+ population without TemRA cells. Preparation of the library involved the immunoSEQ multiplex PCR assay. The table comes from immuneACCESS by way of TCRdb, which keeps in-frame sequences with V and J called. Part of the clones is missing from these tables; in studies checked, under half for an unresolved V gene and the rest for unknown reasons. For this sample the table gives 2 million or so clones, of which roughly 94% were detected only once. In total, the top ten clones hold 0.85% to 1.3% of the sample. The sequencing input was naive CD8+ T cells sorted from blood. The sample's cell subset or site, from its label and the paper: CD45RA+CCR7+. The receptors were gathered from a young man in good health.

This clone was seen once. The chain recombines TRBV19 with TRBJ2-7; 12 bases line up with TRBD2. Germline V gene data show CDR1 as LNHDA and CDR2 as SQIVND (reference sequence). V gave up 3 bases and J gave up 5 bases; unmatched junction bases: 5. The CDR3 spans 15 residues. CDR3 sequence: CASSMTSGSPDEQYF. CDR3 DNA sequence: TGTGCCAGTAGTATGACTAGCGGGAGTCCGGACGAGCAGTACTTC.

The CDR3, as DNA: TGTGCCAGCAGTCCACAGGGTAACGGCTACGAGCAGTACTTC. Encoded protein: CASSPQGNGYEQYF. This chain joins TRBV28 and TRBJ2-7; weak D call: TRBD1 (6 bases). The ends were cut back, 5 bases at V and 3 bases at J, with 14 bases in the middle. Looked up from germline, CDR1 is MDHEN and CDR2 is SYDVKM. This CDR3 comprises 14 residues. The variable domain in full, completed from reference TRBV28 and TRBJ2-7, reads DVKVTQSSRYLVKRTGEKVFLECVQDMDHENMFWYRQDPGLGLRLIYFSYDVKMKEKGDIPEGYSVSREKKERFSLILESASTNQTSMYLCASSPQGNGYEQYFGPGTRLTVT.

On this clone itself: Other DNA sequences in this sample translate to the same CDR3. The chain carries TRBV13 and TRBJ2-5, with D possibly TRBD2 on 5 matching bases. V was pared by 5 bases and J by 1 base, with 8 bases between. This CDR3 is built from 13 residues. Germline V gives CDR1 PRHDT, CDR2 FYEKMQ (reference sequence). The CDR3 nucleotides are TGTGCCAGCAGCCCCGGGATCCAAGAGACCCAGTACTTC. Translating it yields CASSPGIQETQYF.

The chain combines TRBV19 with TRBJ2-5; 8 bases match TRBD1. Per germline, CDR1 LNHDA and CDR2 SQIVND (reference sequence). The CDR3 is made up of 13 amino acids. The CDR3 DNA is TGTCCACAGAGGGGCAGGGGGCCAGAGACCCAGTACTTC. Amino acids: CPQRGRGPETQYF.

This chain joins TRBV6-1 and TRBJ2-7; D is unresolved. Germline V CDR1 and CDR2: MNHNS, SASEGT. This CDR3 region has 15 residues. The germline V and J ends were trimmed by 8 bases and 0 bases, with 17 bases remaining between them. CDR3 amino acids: CASEDLTSYSYEQYF. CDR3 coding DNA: TGTGCCAGCGAAGACCTTACCTCTTACTCCTACGAGCAGTACTTC.

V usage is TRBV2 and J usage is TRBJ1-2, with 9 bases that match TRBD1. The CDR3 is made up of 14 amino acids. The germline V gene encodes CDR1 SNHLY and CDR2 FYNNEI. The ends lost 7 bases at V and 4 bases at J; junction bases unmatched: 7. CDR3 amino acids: CASMEGQGIYGYTF. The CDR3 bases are TGTGCCAGCATGGAAGGACAGGGGATCTATGGCTACACCTTC.

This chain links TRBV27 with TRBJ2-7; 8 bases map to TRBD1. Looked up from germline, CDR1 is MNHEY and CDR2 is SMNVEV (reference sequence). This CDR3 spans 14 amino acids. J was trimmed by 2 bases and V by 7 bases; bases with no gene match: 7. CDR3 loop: CASNTQGAPYEQYF. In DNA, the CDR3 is TGTGCCAGCAACACTCAGGGGGCGCCCTACGAGCAGTACTTC.

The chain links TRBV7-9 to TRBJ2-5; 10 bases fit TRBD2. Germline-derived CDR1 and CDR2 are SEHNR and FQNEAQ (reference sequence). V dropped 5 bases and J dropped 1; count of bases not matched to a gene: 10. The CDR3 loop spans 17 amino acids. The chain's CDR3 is CASSRKTSGPIQETQYF. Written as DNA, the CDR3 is TGTGCCAGCAGCCGTAAGACTAGCGGGCCTATCCAAGAGACCCAGTACTTC. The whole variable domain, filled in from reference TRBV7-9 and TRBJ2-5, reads DTGVSQNPRHKITKRGQNVTFRCDPISEHNRLYWYRQTLGQGPEFLTYFQNEAQLEKSRLLSDRFSAERPKGSFSTLEIQRTEQGDSAMYLCASSRKTSGPIQETQYFGPGTRLLVL.

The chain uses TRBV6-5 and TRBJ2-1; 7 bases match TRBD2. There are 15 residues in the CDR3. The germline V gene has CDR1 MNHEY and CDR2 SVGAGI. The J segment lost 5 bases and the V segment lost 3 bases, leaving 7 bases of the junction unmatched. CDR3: CASSYDGGGDNEQFF. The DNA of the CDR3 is TGTGCCAGCAGTTATGACGGGGGAGGGGACAATGAGCAGTTCTTC.

CDR3 residues: CASSLNSGGHTF. The CDR3 DNA reads as TGTGCCAGCAGCCTAAATTCAGGGGGCCACACCTTC. The chain joins TRBV9 to TRBJ1-2, with TRBD1 matching 8 bases. The CDR3 extends over 12 amino acids. J was trimmed by 12 bases and V by 4 bases; bases with no gene match: 8. The germline V gene has CDR1 SGDLS and CDR2 YYNGEE. Drawing the rest from reference TRBV9 and TRBJ1-2, the complete variable domain is DSGVTQTPKHLITATGQRVTLRCSPRSGDLSVYWYQQSLDQGLQFLIQYYNGEERAKGNILERFSAQQFPDLHSELNLSSLELGDSALYFCASSLNSGGHTFGSGTRLTVV.

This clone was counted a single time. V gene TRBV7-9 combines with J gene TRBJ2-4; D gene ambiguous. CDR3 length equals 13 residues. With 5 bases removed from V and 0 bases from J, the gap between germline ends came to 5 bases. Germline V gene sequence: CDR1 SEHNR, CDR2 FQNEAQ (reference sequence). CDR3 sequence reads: CASSLPAKNIQYF. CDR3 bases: TGTGCCAGCAGCCTGCCAGCCAAAAACATTCAGTACTTC.

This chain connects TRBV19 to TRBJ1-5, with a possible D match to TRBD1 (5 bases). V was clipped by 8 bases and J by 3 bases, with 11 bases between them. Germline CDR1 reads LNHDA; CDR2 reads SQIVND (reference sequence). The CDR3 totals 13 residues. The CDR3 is CASALGANQPQHF. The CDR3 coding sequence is TGTGCCAGTGCCCTTGGGGCCAATCAGCCCCAGCATTTT. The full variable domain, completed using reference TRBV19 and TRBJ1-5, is DGGITQSPKYLFRKEGQNVTLSCEQNLNHDAMYWYRQDPGQGLRLIYYSQIVNDFQKGDIAEGYSVSREKKESFPLTVTSAQKNPTAFYLCASALGANQPQHFGDGTRLSIL.

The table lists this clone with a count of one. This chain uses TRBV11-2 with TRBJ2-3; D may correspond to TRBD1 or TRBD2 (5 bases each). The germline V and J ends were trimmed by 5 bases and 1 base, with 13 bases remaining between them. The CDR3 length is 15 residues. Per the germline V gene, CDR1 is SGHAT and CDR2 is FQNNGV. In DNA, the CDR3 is TGTGCCAGCAGCCCCATGAGAGGGGGCACAGATACGCAGTATTTT. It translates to CASSPMRGGTDTQYF.

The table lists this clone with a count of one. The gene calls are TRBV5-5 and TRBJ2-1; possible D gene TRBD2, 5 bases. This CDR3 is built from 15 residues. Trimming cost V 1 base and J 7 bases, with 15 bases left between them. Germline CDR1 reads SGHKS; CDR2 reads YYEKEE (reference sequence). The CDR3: CASSLTPVAWNEQFF. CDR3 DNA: TGTGCCAGCAGCTTGACGCCGGTAGCGTGGAATGAGCAGTTCTTC.

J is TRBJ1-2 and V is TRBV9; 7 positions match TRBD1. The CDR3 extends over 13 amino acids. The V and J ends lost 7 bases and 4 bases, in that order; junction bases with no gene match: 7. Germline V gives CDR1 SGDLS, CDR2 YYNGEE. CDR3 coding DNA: TGTGCCAGCCAGGGGGAAATCGGCTATGGCTACACCTTC. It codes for CASQGEIGYGYTF.

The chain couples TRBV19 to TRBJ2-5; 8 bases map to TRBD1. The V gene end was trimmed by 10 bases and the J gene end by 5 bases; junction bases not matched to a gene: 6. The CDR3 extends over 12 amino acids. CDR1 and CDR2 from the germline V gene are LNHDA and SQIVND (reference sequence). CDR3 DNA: TGTGCCACCTCAGGGGGCTGGGAGACCCAGTACTTC. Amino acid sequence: CATSGGWETQYF.

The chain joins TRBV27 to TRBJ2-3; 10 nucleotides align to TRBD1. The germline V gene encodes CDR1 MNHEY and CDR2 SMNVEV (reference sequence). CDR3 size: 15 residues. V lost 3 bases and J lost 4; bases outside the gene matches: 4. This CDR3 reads CASSFRQGASDTQYF. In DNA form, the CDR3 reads TGTGCCAGCAGTTTCCGACAGGGGGCATCAGATACGCAGTATTTT.

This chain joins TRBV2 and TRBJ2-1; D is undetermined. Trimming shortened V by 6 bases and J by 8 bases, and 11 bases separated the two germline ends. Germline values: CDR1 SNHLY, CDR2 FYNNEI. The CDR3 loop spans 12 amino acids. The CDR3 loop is CASRFPSDEQFF. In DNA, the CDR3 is TGTGCCAGCAGGTTCCCGAGCGATGAGCAGTTCTTC. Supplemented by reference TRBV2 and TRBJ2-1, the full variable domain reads EPEVTQTPSHQVTQMGQEVILRCVPISNHLYFYWYRQILGQKVEFLVSFYNNEISEKSEIFDDQFSVERPDGSNFTLKIRSTKLEDSAMYFCASRFPSDEQFFGPGTRLTVL.

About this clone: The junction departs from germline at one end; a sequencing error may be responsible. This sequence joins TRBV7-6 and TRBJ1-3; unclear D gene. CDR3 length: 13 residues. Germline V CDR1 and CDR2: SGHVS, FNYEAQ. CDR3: CASRSRSENTIYF. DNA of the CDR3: TGTGCCAGCAGGAGTAGGTCTGAAAACACCATATATTTT.

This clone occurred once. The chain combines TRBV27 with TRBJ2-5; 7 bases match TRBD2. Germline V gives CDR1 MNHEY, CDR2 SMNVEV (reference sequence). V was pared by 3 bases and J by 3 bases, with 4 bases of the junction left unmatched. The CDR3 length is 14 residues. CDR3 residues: CASSFAGEEETQYF. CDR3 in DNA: TGTGCCAGCAGTTTCGCGGGAGAGGAAGAGACCCAGTACTTC.

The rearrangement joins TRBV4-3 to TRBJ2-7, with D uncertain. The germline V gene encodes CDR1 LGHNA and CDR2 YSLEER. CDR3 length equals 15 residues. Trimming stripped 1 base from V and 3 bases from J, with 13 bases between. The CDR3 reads CASSQATDNFYEQYF. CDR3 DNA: TGCGCCAGCAGCCAAGCCACAGATAACTTCTACGAGCAGTACTTC.

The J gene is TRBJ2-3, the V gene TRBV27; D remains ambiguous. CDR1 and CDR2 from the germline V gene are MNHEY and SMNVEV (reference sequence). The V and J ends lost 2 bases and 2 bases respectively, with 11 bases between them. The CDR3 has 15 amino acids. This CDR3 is CASSLNPRFTDTQYF. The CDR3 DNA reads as TGTGCCAGCAGTTTAAACCCGCGGTTCACAGATACGCAGTATTTT.

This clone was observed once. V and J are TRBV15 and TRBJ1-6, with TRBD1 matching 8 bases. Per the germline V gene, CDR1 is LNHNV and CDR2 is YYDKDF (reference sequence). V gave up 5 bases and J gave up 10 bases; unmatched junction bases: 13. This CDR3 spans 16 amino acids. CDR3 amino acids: CATSRLVGTGNSPLHF. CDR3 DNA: TGTGCCACCAGCCGACTCGTGGGGACAGGTAACTCACCCCTCCACTTT.

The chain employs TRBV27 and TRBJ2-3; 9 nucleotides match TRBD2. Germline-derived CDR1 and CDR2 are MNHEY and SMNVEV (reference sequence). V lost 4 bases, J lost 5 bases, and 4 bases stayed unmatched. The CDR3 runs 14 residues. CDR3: CASSSGLAIDTQYF. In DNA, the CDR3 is TGTGCCAGCAGTTCGGGACTAGCAATAGATACGCAGTATTTT.

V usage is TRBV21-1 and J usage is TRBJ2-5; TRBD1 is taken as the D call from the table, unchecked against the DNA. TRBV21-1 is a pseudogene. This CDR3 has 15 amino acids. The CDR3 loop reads CASSKALTGQETQYF. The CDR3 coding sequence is TGTGCCAGCAGCAAAGCGCTTACAGGGCAAGAGACCCAGTACTTC.

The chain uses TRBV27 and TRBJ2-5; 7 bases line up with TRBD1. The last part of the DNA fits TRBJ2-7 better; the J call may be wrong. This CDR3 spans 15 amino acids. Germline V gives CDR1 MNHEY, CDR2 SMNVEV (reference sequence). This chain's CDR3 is CASSLSGGFAYEQYF. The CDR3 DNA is TGTGCCAGCAGTTTATCAGGGGGCTTCGCCTACGAGCAGTACTTC.

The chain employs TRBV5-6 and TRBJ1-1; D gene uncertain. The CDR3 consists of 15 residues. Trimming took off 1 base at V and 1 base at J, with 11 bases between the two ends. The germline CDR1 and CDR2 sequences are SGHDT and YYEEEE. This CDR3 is CASSLLHSENTEAFF. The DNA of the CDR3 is TGTGCCAGCAGCTTGTTGCACTCCGAGAACACTGAAGCTTTCTTT.

CDR3 loop: CASSLGTGKNEKLFF. In DNA, the CDR3 is TGTGCCAGCAGCTTGGGGACAGGGAAAAATGAAAAACTGTTTTTT. This chain links TRBV5-6 with TRBJ1-4, with 8 bases aligning to TRBD1. This CDR3 contains 15 residues. J was trimmed by 5 bases and V by 0 bases; bases with no gene match: 3. Germline V gene data show CDR1 as SGHDT and CDR2 as YYEEEE.